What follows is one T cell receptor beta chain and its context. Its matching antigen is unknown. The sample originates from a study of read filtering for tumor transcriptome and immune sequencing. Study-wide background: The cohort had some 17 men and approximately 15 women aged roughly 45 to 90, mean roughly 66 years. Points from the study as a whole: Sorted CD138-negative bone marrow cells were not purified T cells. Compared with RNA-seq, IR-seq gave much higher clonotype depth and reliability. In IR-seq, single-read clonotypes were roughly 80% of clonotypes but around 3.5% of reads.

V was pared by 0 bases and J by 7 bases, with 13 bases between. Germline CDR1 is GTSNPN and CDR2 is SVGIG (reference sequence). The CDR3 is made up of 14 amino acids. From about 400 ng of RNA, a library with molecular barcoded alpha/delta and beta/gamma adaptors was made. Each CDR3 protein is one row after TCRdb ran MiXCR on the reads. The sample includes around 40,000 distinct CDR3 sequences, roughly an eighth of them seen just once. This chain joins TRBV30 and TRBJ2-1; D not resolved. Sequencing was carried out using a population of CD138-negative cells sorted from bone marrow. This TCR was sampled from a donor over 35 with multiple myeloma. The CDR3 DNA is TGTGCCTGGAGTGTATCGCGAGAGAGGAATGAGCAGTTCTTC. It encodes CAWSVSRERNEQFF.